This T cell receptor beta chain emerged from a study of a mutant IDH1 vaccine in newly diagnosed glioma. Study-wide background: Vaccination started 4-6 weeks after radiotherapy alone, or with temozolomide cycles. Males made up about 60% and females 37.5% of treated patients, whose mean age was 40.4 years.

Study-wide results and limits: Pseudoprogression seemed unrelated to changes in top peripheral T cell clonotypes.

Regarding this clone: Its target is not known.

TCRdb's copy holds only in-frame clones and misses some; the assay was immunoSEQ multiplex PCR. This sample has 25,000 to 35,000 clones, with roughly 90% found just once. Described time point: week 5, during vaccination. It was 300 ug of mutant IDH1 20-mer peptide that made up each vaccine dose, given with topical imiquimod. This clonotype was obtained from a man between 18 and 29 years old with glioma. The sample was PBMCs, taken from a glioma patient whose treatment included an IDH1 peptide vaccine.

CDR3 sequence (DNA): TGTGCCAGCAGCCCTTTAGCGGGCCAATACGAGCAGTACTTC. This translates into CASSPLAGQYEQYF. The chain joins TRBV2 to TRBJ2-7, with 7 bases that match TRBD2. The CDR3 is made up of 14 amino acids. V shed 6 bases and J 4 bases; nucleotides not matched to a gene: 9. Germline CDR1 SNHLY, CDR2 FYNNEI.